This T cell receptor beta chain was identified during a study of cytomegalovirus exposure and HLA in healthy donors. Overall study findings and caveats: Most observed TCR sequences were rare, whereas some public TCRs were detected in many donors. A link between a missense DCLRE1C variant and TCR beta V- and J-gene trimming emerged from a later analysis.

The PCR was carried out with 60 Vbeta primers and 13 Jbeta primers. TCRdb keeps only in-frame clones here, not all; method: immunoSEQ multiplex PCR. The sample has fewer than 60,000 clones; 55% to 65% are singletons. Of note for this clone: Its antigen remains unknown.

Germline CDR1 is SNHLY and CDR2 is FYNNEI. This CDR3 is 15 amino acids long. V was pared by 7 bases and J by 2 bases, with 4 bases of the junction left unmatched. The sequencing input was PBMCs. The chain employs TRBV2 and TRBJ2-7; TRBD2 aligns across 14 bases. The receptor's source is a human donor in good health. The CDR3 region is CASTGTSGGTYEQYF. As DNA, the CDR3 is TGTGCCAGCACCGGGACTAGCGGGGGAACCTACGAGCAGTACTTC.